One and the same sample provided the 29 T cell receptor beta chains below, sequenced in a study of vaccination effects on CD4 cells after COVID-19. Pools of viral peptides were used by the ViraFEST assay to expand antigen-specific CD4+ T cells ahead of sequencing. On roughly day 10 of culture, CD4+ T cells were separated out. People in the vaccine group had not been infected with SARS-CoV-2 before, and their nucleocapsid antibodies were negative. Libraries were prepared by immunoSEQ multiplex PCR; TCRdb keeps only in-frame clonotypes and omits some of them. Of tens of thousands of clones in the sample, around three quarters were seen once. Antigen specificity for these receptors is unknown. Sequencing used CD4+ T cells from PBMCs cultured with HCoV-OC43 spike peptides, obtained before COVID-19 vaccination. Specified subset: HCoV-OC43 spike overlapping peptide pool stimulation. The receptors stem from a human donor who received a COVID-19 vaccine.

V is TRBV11-2 and J is TRBJ2-1; 7 nucleotides match TRBD1. V lost 7 bases and J lost 2; bases outside the gene matches: 11. The CDR3 contains 16 residues. Germline assignment: CDR1 SGHAT and CDR2 FQNNGV. The CDR3 region has the DNA TGTGCCAGCACCCCGGGACAGACGATGACCTACAATGAGCAGTTCTTC. Its protein is CASTPGQTMTYNEQFF.

The chain carries TRBV9 and TRBJ1-1; the D is unclear. V was shortened by 4 bases and J by 3 bases, with 4 bases between the two germline ends. The CDR3 extends over 11 amino acids. Per germline, CDR1 SGDLS and CDR2 YYNGEE. Written as DNA, the CDR3 is TGTGCCAGCAGCCCCCACACTGAAGCTTTCTTT. This codes for CASSPHTEAFF.

This sequence joins TRBV7-2 and TRBJ2-7; TRBD2 is a possible D gene (6 bases). This CDR3 is 13 amino acids long. In germline, CDR1 is SGHTA, CDR2 FQGNSA. V gave up 3 bases and J gave up 6 bases, with 12 bases separating them. The CDR3, as DNA: TGTGCCAGCAGCTTCAGGGAGGCGGGCGAGCAGTACGTC. It is translated as CASSFREAGEQYV.

V gene TRBV27 combines with J gene TRBJ2-7; 8 positions agree with TRBD2. J was trimmed by 7 bases and V by 3 bases; bases with no gene match: 8. Germline V gene lookup returns CDR1 MNHEY and CDR2 SMNVEV (reference sequence). The CDR3 contains 14 residues. The CDR3 spells CASSFIRSGGEQYV. CDR3 nucleotide sequence: TGTGCCAGCAGTTTCATCAGGTCGGGGGGGGAGCAGTACGTC.

This clone was picked up a small number of times. The CDR3 loop reads CASSSLGQAGSGNTIYF. CDR3 coding DNA: TGCGCCAGCAGCTCTTTGGGCCAGGCGGGCTCTGGAAACACCATATATTTT. This rearrangement joins TRBV5-1 to TRBJ1-3, with unresolved D. The CDR3 is 17 amino acids. From germline, CDR1 is SGHRS and CDR2 YFSETQ. Trimming stripped 3 bases from V and 0 bases from J, with 16 bases between.

This chain joins TRBV7-2 and TRBJ1-1, with TRBD1 as a possible D gene (6 bases). Germline CDR1 reads SGHTA; CDR2 reads FQGNSA. Deletions cut 5 bases from V and 0 bases from J, with 13 bases between. This CDR3 contains 15 residues. The CDR3 DNA sequence: TGTGCCAGCAGCCAATACGGACAGTTGAACACTGAAGCTTTCTTT. Its translation: CASSQYGQLNTEAFF.

This rearrangement joins TRBV18 to TRBJ1-1; D is perhaps TRBD1 (5 bases). This CDR3 contains 14 residues. Germline V gene sequence: CDR1 KGHSH, CDR2 LQKENI. The V gene lost 3 bases and the J gene lost 7 bases, with 15 bases spanning the gap. CDR3 sequence reads: CASSPTSRVSEAFF. The CDR3, as DNA: TGTGCCAGCTCACCTACATCCAGGGTCAGTGAAGCTTTCTTT.

In this sample, this clone turned up a few times. The chain joins TRBV19 to TRBJ2-1; a possible D gene is TRBD2 (7 bases). The CDR3 length is 17 residues. Germline lookup yields CDR1 LNHDA and CDR2 SQIVND (reference sequence). V was pared by 1 base and J by 1 base, with 14 bases between. CDR3: CASSIAQGRGSYNEQFF. The CDR3 nucleotides read TGTGCCAGTAGTATAGCCCAGGGGCGGGGGTCCTACAATGAGCAGTTCTTC. The whole variable domain, remainder taken from reference TRBV19 and TRBJ2-1, is DGGITQSPKYLFRKEGQNVTLSCEQNLNHDAMYWYRQDPGQGLRLIYYSQIVNDFQKGDIAEGYSVSREKKESFPLTVTSAQKNPTAFYLCASSIAQGRGSYNEQFFGPGTRLTVL.

The chain joins TRBV7-6 to TRBJ2-1; D gene unclear. Germline V CDR1 and CDR2: SGHVS, FNYEAQ. Trimming stripped 1 base from V and 1 base from J, with 8 bases between. This CDR3 comprises 15 residues. This chain's CDR3 is CASSLVAGSYNEQFF. CDR3 DNA sequence: TGTGCCAGCAGCTTAGTCGCTGGGTCCTACAATGAGCAGTTCTTC.

This clone has a handful of counts. V usage is TRBV5-1 and J usage is TRBJ1-1; a possible D gene is TRBD1 (6 bases). Per the germline V gene, CDR1 is SGHRS and CDR2 is YFSETQ. This CDR3 has 14 residues. Trimming left V 0 bases short and J 2 bases short, with 8 bases between. In DNA, the CDR3 is TGCGCCAGCAGCTTGGACAGGGTAAACACTGAAGCTTTCTTT. Translating gives CASSLDRVNTEAFF.

Comment on this clone: One end of the junction does not line up with germline, which may come from a read error. This chain connects TRBV29-1 to TRBJ2-3, with 9 positions matching TRBD1. The germline V gene has CDR1 SQVTM and CDR2 ANQGSEA. The CDR3 loop spans 16 amino acids. This CDR3 reads CSVQDRGGPFTDTQYF. The CDR3 DNA reads as TGCAGCGTTCAAGACAGGGGGGGACCCTTCACAGATACGCAGTATTTT.

This clone appeared a single time. Here the CDR3 reads CASSYSTGHTEAFF. The CDR3 DNA reads as TGTGCCAGCAGTTACTCGACCGGGCACACTGAAGCTTTCTTT. The chain carries TRBV6-5 and TRBJ1-1; D ambiguous. The V gene lost 0 bases and the J gene lost 3 bases, with 8 bases spanning the gap. The CDR3 is 14 residues long. Germline CDR1 MNHEY, CDR2 SVGAGI.

Only a few counts were recorded for this clone. The chain links TRBV5-1 to TRBJ2-2; 10 bases fit TRBD1. Losses at the gene ends were 0 bases for V and 6 bases for J; bases not matched to a gene: 5. The CDR3 consists of 16 residues. Germline values: CDR1 SGHRS, CDR2 YFSETQ. Here the CDR3 DNA reads TGCGCCAGCAGCTTGGCTTCGGACAGGGGGGCCGGGGAGCTGTTTTTT. It yields the protein CASSLASDRGAGELFF.

The chain employs TRBV6-6 and TRBJ2-7; 9 nucleotides line up with TRBD2. CDR3 length: 15 residues. From germline, CDR1 is MNHNY and CDR2 SVGAGI (reference sequence). The junction had 3 bases not matched to a gene; V was cut back by 2 bases and J by 1 base. In DNA, the CDR3 is TGTGCCAGCAGTTACGCGACTAGCGGTTCCTACGAGCAGTACGTC. Amino acid sequence: CASSYATSGSYEQYV.

This chain joins TRBV6-6 and TRBJ1-3; tentative D call: TRBD1 (5 bases). This CDR3 has 15 residues. Germline CDR1 reads MNHNY; CDR2 reads SVGAGI (reference sequence). V was shortened by 1 base and J by 0 bases, with 7 bases between the two germline ends. The CDR3 spells CASSYLTGSGNTIYF. CDR3 sequence (DNA): TGTGCCAGCAGTTACTTAACAGGCTCTGGAAACACCATATATTTT.

Only a few counts were recorded for this clone. This chain uses TRBV28 with TRBJ1-2, with unresolved D. V was cut by 2 bases and J by 7 bases, with 14 bases left in between. Germline values: CDR1 MDHEN, CDR2 SYDVKM. The CDR3 spans 14 residues. This CDR3 reads CASSLTGPTGGYTF. The CDR3 bases are TGTGCCAGCAGTTTAACCGGGCCTACTGGTGGCTACACCTTC.

The CDR3 nucleotides read TGTGCCAGCAGCTTAGTAACTAGCGGGGGGTTGGCTGAGCAGTTCTTC. This codes for CASSLVTSGGLAEQFF. The chain employs TRBV7-2 and TRBJ2-1; TRBD2 matches at 12 bases. CDR1 is SGHTA, CDR2 FQGNSA, per germline. This CDR3 is built from 16 residues. With V trimmed by 1 base and J by 9 bases, 7 bases remained unmatched.

The chain uses TRBV2 and TRBJ2-2; 7 nucleotides match TRBD1. The CDR3 totals 14 residues. Losses at the gene ends were 6 bases for V and 2 bases for J; bases not matched to a gene: 3. The germline gives CDR1 SNHLY, CDR2 FYNNEI. CDR3 sequence (DNA): TGTGCCAGCAGGGGACAGATAAACACCGGGGAGCTGTTTTTT. Translating it yields CASRGQINTGELFF.

The chain has TRBV12-3 or TRBV12-4 and TRBJ2-1, with D tentatively TRBD1 (5 bases). With 6 bases removed from V and 2 bases from J, the gap between germline ends came to 8 bases. CDR3 length: 13 amino acids. CDR3: CASRQGAYNEQFF. CDR3 nucleotides: TGTGCCAGCAGACAAGGGGCCTACAATGAGCAGTTCTTC.

This clone has a handful of counts. The J gene is TRBJ1-4, the V gene TRBV4-1; TRBD1 is a possible D gene (5 bases). This CDR3 has 18 amino acids. Germline assignment: CDR1 MGHRA and CDR2 YSYEKL. Trimming cost V 5 bases and J 4 bases, with 23 bases left between them. The CDR3 DNA reads as TGCGCCAGCAGCAAGAGGATCCCCGAGGGGCCAAGTAATGAAAAACTGTTTTTT. Translating gives CASSKRIPEGPSNEKLFF.

Here the CDR3 DNA reads TGTGCCACCAGTGATTTCCGTTCAGCTAAAGAGACCCAGTACTTC. It specifies CATSDFRSAKETQYF. This chain uses TRBV24-1 with TRBJ2-5; D unresolved. Trimming pared 1 base from V and 3 bases from J, leaving 11 bases between. Germline CDR1 reads KGHDR; CDR2 reads SFDVKD. CDR3 length equals 15 residues.

The chain combines TRBV2 with TRBJ2-3, with TRBD2 matching over 7 bases. The CDR3 has 15 amino acids. Losses at the gene ends were 11 bases for V and 5 bases for J; bases not matched to a gene: 16. Germline V lookup: CDR1 SNHLY, CDR2 FYNNEI. This chain's CDR3 is CALQRDSRQGDTQYF. DNA of the CDR3: TGTGCCCTACAGCGGGACTCACGGCAGGGAGATACGCAGTATTTT.

The chain employs TRBV6-5 and TRBJ1-2; TRBD1 aligns across 9 bases. Germline-derived CDR1 and CDR2 are MNHEY and SVGAGI. V shed 6 bases, J shed 3 bases, and the junction held 2 bases outside the gene matches. This CDR3 is 13 amino acids long. CDR3 coding DNA: TGTGCCAGCAGACAGGGGGCTTACTATGGCTACACCTTC. Protein sequence: CASRQGAYYGYTF.

This chain joins TRBV10-3 and TRBJ1-2, with D possibly being TRBD1 (6 bases). The CDR3 spans 15 residues. Germline V gives CDR1 ENHRY, CDR2 SYGVKD. Trimming took 3 bases from V and 4 from J, leaving 15 bases between them. CDR3: CAISDSGAPIYGYTF. The CDR3 DNA sequence: TGTGCCATCAGTGACTCGGGGGCCCCCATCTATGGCTACACCTTC.

The J gene is TRBJ2-1, the V gene TRBV7-3; 8 bases line up with TRBD2. The CDR3 totals 15 residues. Germline CDR1 and CDR2: SGHTA and FQGTGA. V lost 2 bases and J lost 3; bases outside the gene matches: 3. CDR3 protein: CASSLSGTSYNEQFF. The CDR3 DNA reads TGTGCCAGCAGCTTATCCGGGACTAGCTACAATGAGCAGTTCTTC.

In this sample, this clone turned up once. The chain uses TRBV20-1 and TRBJ2-4; no definite D call. V was pared by 3 bases and J by 0 bases, with 6 bases between. Germline V CDR1 and CDR2: DFQATT, SNEGSKA (reference sequence). This CDR3 region has 13 residues. As DNA, the CDR3 is TGCAGTGCTAGTCAGATAGCCAAAAACATTCAGTACTTC. The encoded protein is CSASQIAKNIQYF.

As DNA, the CDR3 is TGTGCTAGTGGTTTGGTATTGGATGGACAGATACCTGGGGCCAACGTCCTGACTTTC. Amino acid sequence: CASGLVLDGQIPGANVLTF. The gene calls are TRBV12-5 and TRBJ2-6, with D possibly TRBD1 on 6 matching bases. Germline V gives CDR1 LGHNT, CDR2 FRNRAP. The CDR3 is 19 residues long. Between the trimmed V and J ends, which lost 0 bases and 2 bases, there was a span of 17 bases.

The chain uses TRBV2 and TRBJ2-3, with D uncertain. Trimming cost V 7 bases and J 2 bases, with 16 bases left between them. Germline V gene data show CDR1 as SNHLY and CDR2 as FYNNEI. This CDR3 is 15 amino acids long. The CDR3 region has the DNA TGTGCCAGCAATGAGAATACTTACTCCACAGATACGCAGTATTTT. Translation: CASNENTYSTDTQYF.

There are a few counts of this clone. J is TRBJ1-4 and V is TRBV21-1; the tabulated D call, TRBD1, remains unverified against the DNA. TRBV21-1 is shown as a pseudogene. CDR3 length: 15 residues. CDR3 DNA: TGTGCCAGCAGCAGACCGACAGTCACTAATGAAAAACTGTTTTTT. Its protein product is CASSRPTVTNEKLFF.